A single sample is the source of the 7 T cell receptor beta chains below, sequenced in a study of early T cells in non-severe SARS-CoV-2 infection. One entry per CDR3 protein, called by TCRdb with MiXCR from the 5' RACE reads. The data show approximately 84,000 distinct CDR3 sequences, with more than 12% seen just once and less than 6% held by the top ten. Sequencing was done on a sample of whole blood. These TCRs come from an adult who was a healthcare worker with PCR-confirmed SARS-CoV-2 infection or an uninfected control (not recorded which).

The sample holds a few counts of this clonotype. The chain is built from TRBV18 and TRBJ2-2; D gene uncertain. Trimming took off 2 bases at V and 5 bases at J, with 3 bases between the two ends. Germline V gene sequence: CDR1 KGHSH, CDR2 LQKENI. The CDR3 runs 12 residues. The CDR3 DNA follows: TGTGCCAGCTCACCAATGACCGGGGAGCTGTTTTTT. Its protein product is CASSPMTGELFF.

The chain is built from TRBV3-1 and TRBJ2-5, with 11 nucleotides matching TRBD1. With 6 bases clipped from V and 2 bases from J, the junction kept 5 bases outside the gene matches. The V gene's germline CDR1 is LGHDT and CDR2 YNNKEL (reference sequence). The CDR3 sequence is 15 residues long. CDR3: CASRLRDRGQETQYF. Here the CDR3 DNA reads TGTGCCAGCAGACTCCGGGACAGGGGGCAAGAGACCCAGTACTTC.

This clonotype was found a few times. The chain employs TRBV12-3 or TRBV12-4 and TRBJ1-2; tentatively, D is TRBD1 (5 bases). CDR3 size: 14 residues. Trimming removed 2 bases at V and 3 bases at J, with 10 bases between. CDR3 loop: CASSLWGMDYGYTF. The CDR3 nucleotides are TGTGCCAGCAGTTTATGGGGCATGGACTATGGCTACACCTTC.

The chain uses TRBV12-3 or TRBV12-4 and TRBJ2-1, with a possible D match to TRBD2 (6 bases). This CDR3 is 15 amino acids long. V was trimmed by 4 bases and J by 6 bases, leaving 16 bases between them. CDR3 loop: CASSSSLARSNEQFF. The CDR3 DNA follows: TGTGCCAGCAGTTCATCGCTAGCGCGAAGCAATGAGCAGTTCTTC.

The V and J genes are TRBV5-1 and TRBJ2-7; tentatively, D is TRBD1 (7 bases). Trimming took 3 bases from V and 2 from J, leaving 12 bases between them. Germline CDR1 is SGHRS and CDR2 is YFSETQ. The CDR3 spans 14 residues. CDR3 protein: CASSSQGGAYEQYF. CDR3 sequence (DNA): TGCGCCAGCAGCTCTCAGGGGGGAGCCTACGAGCAGTACTTC.

This chain uses TRBV20-1 with TRBJ2-2; 8 bases are a match to TRBD2. Germline V CDR1 and CDR2: DFQATT, SNEGSKA (reference sequence). V gave up 0 bases and J gave up 3 bases; unmatched junction bases: 3. The CDR3 totals 15 residues. CDR3 in amino acids: CSAREAGEDTGELFF. The CDR3 DNA is TGCAGTGCTAGAGAAGCGGGAGAGGACACCGGGGAGCTGTTTTTT.

This clonotype was picked up a small number of times. This rearrangement joins TRBV7-8 to TRBJ1-1; no definite D call. CDR3 size: 14 residues. Per the germline V gene, CDR1 is SGHVS and CDR2 is FQNEAQ. Trimming removed 1 base from V and 6 bases from J, with 12 bases in between. CDR3 DNA sequence: TGTGCCAGCAGCTTAGTCCCCTTCGGGGCTGAAGCTTTCTTT. As protein: CASSLVPFGAEAFF.